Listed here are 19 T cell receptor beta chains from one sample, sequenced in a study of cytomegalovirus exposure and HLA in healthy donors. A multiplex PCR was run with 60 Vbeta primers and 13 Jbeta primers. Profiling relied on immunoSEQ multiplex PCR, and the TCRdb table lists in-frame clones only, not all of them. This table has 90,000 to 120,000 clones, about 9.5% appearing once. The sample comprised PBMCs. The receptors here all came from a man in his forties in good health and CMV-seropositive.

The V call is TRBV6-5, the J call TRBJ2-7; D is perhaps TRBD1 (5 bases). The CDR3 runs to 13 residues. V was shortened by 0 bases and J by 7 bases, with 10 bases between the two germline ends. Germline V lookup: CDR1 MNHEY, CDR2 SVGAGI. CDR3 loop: CASSYSAGWEQYF. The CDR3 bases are TGTGCCAGCAGTTACTCGGCAGGGTGGGAGCAGTACTTC.

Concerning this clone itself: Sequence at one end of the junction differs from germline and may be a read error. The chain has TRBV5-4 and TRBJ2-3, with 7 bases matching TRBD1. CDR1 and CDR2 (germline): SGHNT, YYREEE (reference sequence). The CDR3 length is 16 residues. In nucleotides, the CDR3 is TGTGCCAACAGCTCGCCCCCGGGACAGACCACAGATACGCAGTATTTT. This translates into CANSSPPGQTTDTQYF.

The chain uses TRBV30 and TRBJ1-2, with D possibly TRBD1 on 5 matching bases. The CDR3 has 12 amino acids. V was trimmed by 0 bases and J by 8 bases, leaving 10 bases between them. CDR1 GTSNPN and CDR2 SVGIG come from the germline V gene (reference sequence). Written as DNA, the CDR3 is TGTGCCTGGAGTGTACTGGGGCTCGGCTACACCTTC. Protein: CAWSVLGLGYTF. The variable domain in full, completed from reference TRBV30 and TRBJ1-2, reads SQTIHQWPATLVQPVGSPLSLECTVEGTSNPNLYWYRQAAGRGLQLLFYSVGIGQISSEVPQNLSASRPQDRQFILSSKKLLLSDSGFYLCAWSVLGLGYTFGSGTRLTVV.

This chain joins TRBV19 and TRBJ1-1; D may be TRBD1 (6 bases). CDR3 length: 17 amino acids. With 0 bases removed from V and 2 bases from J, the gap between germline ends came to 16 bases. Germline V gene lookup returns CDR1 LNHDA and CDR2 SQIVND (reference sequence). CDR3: CASSIERGGKGNTEAFF. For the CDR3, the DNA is TGTGCCAGTAGTATAGAACGGGGGGGCAAGGGTAACACTGAAGCTTTCTTT.

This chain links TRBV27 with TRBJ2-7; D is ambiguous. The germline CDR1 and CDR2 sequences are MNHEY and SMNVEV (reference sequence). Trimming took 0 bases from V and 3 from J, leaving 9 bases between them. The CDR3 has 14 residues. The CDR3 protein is CASSLSLVSYEQYF. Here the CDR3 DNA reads TGTGCCAGCAGTTTATCCCTAGTCAGCTACGAGCAGTACTTC.

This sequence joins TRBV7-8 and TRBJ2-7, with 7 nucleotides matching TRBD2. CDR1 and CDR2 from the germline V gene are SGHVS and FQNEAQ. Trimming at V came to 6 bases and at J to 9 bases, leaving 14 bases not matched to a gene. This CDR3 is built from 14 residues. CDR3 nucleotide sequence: TGTGCCAGCAGGCCGAGCGGGGTTAACCAGGTGCAGTACTTC. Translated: CASRPSGVNQVQYF.

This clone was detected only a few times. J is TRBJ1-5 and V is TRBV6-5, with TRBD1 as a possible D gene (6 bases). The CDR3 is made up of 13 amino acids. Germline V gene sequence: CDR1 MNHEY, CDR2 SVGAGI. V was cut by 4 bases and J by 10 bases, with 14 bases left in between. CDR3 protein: CASSSAQGSPQHF. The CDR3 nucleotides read TGTGCCAGCAGTTCAGCTCAGGGGAGCCCCCAGCATTTT.

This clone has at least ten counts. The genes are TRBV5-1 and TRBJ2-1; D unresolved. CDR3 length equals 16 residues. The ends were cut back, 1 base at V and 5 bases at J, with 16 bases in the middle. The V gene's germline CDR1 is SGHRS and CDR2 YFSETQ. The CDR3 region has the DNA TGCGCCAGCAGCTTGATAGCTCAGATTGTAAACAATGAGCAGTTCTTC. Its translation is CASSLIAQIVNNEQFF. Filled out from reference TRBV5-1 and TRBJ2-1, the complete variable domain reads KAGVTQTPRYLIKTRGQQVTLSCSPISGHRSVSWYQQTPGQGLQFLFEYFSETQRNKGNFPGRFSGRQFSNSRSEMNVSTLELGDSALYLCASSLIAQIVNNEQFFGPGTRLTVL.

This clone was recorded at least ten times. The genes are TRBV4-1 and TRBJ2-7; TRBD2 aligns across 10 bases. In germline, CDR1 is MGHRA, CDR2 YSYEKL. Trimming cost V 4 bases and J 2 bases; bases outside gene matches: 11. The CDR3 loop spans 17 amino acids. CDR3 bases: TGCGCCAGCAGCCGAGAAGCAGCGGGAGGGACCACCTACGAGCAGTACTTC. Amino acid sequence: CASSREAAGGTTYEQYF.

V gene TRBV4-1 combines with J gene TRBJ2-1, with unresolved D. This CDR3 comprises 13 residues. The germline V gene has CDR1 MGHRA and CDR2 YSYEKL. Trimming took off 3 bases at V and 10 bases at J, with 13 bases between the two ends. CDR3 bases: TGCGCCAGCAGCCAGGGTGTGCGGTTGGAGCAGTTCTTC. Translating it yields CASSQGVRLEQFF.

CDR3 DNA: TGCGCCAGCAGCCGCGGGACAGCTACTGAAGCTTTCTTT. It yields the protein CASSRGTATEAFF. The gene calls are TRBV4-1 and TRBJ1-1; 7 bases line up with TRBD1. The CDR3 sequence is 13 residues long. Germline assignment: CDR1 MGHRA and CDR2 YSYEKL. The V segment lost 4 bases and the J segment 5 bases; nucleotides outside the gene matches: 4.

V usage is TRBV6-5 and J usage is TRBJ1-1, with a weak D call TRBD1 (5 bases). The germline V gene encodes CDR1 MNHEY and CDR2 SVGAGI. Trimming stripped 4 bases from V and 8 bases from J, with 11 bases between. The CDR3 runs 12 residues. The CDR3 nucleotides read TGTGCCAGCAGTTCCCAGACAGCAGAAGCTTTCTTT. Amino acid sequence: CASSSQTAEAFF.

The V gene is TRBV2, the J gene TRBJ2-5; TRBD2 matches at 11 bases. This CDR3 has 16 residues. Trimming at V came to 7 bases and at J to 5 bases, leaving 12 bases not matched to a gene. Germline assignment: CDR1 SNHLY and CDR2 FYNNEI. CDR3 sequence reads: CASTQGLAGGGETQYF. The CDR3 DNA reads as TGTGCCAGCACCCAGGGTCTAGCGGGAGGTGGTGAGACCCAGTACTTC.

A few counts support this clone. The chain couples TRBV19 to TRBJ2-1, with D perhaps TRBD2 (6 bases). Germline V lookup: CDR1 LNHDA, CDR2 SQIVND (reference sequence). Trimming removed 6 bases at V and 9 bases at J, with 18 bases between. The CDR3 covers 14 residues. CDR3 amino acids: CASSDPPVSGEQFF. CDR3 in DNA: TGTGCCAGTAGCGACCCGCCCGTTAGCGGTGAGCAGTTCTTC.

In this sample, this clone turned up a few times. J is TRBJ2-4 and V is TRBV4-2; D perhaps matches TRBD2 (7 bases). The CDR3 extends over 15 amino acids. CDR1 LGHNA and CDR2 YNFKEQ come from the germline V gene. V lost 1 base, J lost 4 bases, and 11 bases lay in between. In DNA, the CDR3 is TGTGCCAGCAGCCAAGGTGGGAGGGGGAAAAACATTCAGTACTTC. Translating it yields CASSQGGRGKNIQYF.

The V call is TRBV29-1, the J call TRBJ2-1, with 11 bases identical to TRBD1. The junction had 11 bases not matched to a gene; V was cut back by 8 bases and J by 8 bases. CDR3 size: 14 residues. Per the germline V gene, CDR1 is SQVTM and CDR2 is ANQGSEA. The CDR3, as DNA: TGCAGCTCCCAGGTGGCGGGACAGGGGGATGAGCAGTTCTTC. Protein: CSSQVAGQGDEQFF.

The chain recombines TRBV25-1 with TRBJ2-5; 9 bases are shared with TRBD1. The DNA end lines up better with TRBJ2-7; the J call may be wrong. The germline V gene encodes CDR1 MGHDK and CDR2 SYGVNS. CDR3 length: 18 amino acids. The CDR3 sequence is CASSSRTGDPEGSYEQYF. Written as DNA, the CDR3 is TGTGCCAGCAGTTCCAGGACAGGGGATCCGGAGGGATCCTACGAGCAGTACTTC.

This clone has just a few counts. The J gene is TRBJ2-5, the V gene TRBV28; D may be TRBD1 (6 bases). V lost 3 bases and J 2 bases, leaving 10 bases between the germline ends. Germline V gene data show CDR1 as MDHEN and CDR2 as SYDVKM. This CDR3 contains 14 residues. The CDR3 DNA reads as TGTGCCAGCAGTTTTAGGGGGAGACAAGAGACCCAGTACTTC. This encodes CASSFRGRQETQYF.

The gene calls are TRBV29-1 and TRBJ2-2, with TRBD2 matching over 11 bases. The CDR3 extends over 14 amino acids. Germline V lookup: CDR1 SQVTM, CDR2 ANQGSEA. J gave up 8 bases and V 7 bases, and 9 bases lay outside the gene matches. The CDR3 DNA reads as TGCAGCGCAACTAGCGGGAGTAATAAAGGGGAGCTGTTTTTT. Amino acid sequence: CSATSGSNKGELFF.